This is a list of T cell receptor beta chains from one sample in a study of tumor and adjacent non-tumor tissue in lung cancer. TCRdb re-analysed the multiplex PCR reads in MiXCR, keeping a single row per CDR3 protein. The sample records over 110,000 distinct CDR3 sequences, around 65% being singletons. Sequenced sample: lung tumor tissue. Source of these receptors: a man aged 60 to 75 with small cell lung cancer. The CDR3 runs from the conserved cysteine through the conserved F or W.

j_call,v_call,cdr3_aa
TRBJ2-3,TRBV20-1,CSARRATDTQYF
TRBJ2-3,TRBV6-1,CASSEGGYSMDMQYF
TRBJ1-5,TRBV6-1,CASSGTSTVWGGGAHQPQHF
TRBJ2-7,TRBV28,CASSLEIQLTYEQYF
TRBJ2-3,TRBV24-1,CATSDPDTDTQYF
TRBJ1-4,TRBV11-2,CASITETGGPAKLFF
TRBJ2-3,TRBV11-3,CASRQTDTQYF
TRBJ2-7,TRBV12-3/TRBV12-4,CTSSLSLTGNSYEQYF
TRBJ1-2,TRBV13,CAGSLGYHGYTF
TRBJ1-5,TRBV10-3,CATKVGQDQPQHF
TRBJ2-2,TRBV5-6,CASSSWLISTGEMFF
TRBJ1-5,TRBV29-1,CSVGVWANQSQHF
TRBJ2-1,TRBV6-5,CASSYGVGSSREHIEQFF
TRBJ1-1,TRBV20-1,CSAGPRGRDTEAFF
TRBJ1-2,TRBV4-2,CASSQDPRGNYGYTF
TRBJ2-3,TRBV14,CASSTTGGRSTDTQYF
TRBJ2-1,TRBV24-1,CATSARTGSYNEQFF
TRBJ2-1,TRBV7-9,CASRGAYNEQFF
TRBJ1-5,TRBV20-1,CSASWTGSSNQSQHF
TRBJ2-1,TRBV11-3,CASSFYEDNKQFF
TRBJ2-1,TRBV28,CASNFLGLYGSDEKFF
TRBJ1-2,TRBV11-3,CASSFTWEAGCTF
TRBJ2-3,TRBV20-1,CSARDPGEGPPDTQYF
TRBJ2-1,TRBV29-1,CSVIYSGRPNEQFF
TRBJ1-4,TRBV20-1,CSAYRELDEKLFF
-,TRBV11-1,CASSPSADRATQFF
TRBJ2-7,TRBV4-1,CASSQGLEHYF
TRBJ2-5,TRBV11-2,CAGNLGQEETQYF